These 10 T cell receptor beta chains originate from one sample sequenced in a study of long-term antiretroviral therapy in people with HIV. Run at survey level, the immunoSEQ assay was version v3.0. TCRdb keeps only in-frame clones here, not all; method: immunoSEQ multiplex PCR. The repertoire consists of 20,000 to 30,000 clones, with 86% occurring once and the leading ten covering 4% to 6%. This sample comprised unsorted PBMCs, obtained roughly 2.6 years after starting antiretroviral therapy. The receptors originated from a man in his forties or fifties with HIV.

V usage is TRBV6-5 and J usage is TRBJ1-4; D not resolved. V gave up 0 bases and J gave up 0 bases, with 5 bases separating them. In germline, CDR1 is MNHEY, CDR2 SVGAGI. CDR3 length equals 15 residues. CDR3 amino acids: CASSYSETTNEKLFF. The CDR3 DNA sequence: TGTGCCAGCAGTTACTCCGAAACAACTAATGAAAAACTGTTTTTT.

The V call is TRBV4-1, the J call TRBJ2-7, with TRBD1 matching 10 bases. Germline assignment: CDR1 MGHRA and CDR2 YSYEKL. The J segment lost 4 bases and the V segment lost 3 bases, leaving 3 bases of the junction unmatched. The CDR3 extends over 14 amino acids. This CDR3 reads CASSHGQGEYEQYF. The CDR3 coding sequence is TGCGCCAGCAGCCACGGACAGGGGGAGTACGAGCAGTACTTC.

V and J are TRBV29-1 and TRBJ2-3; the match to TRBD1 covers 7 bases. V shed 4 bases and J 4 bases; nucleotides not matched to a gene: 2. Per germline, CDR1 SQVTM and CDR2 ANQGSEA. This CDR3 is 12 amino acids long. CDR3: CSVGQGPDTQYF. The CDR3, as DNA: TGCAGCGTTGGACAGGGTCCAGATACGCAGTATTTT.

This clone appeared once. The chain joins TRBV10-3 to TRBJ2-5, with TRBD2 identical over 11 bases. V lost 0 bases, J lost 5 bases, and 5 bases stayed unmatched. CDR1 and CDR2 (germline): ENHRY, SYGVKD. CDR3 length: 16 amino acids. The CDR3, as DNA: TGTGCCATCAGTGAGTCGCTTAGCGGGGGGGCCGAGACCCAGTACTTC. Residues: CAISESLSGGAETQYF.

V and J are TRBV4-1 and TRBJ2-2; D gene ambiguous. Trimming stripped 3 bases from V and 6 bases from J, with 11 bases between. The CDR3 is 14 residues long. CDR1 is MGHRA, CDR2 YSYEKL, per germline. CDR3 sequence reads: CASSHPGGAGELFF. CDR3 DNA: TGCGCCAGCAGCCACCCAGGTGGGGCCGGGGAGCTGTTTTTT.

The chain links TRBV28 to TRBJ1-5; 9 bases line up with TRBD1. Germline CDR1 is MDHEN and CDR2 is SYDVKM. Germline trimming cut 3 bases from V and 6 bases from J; bases unmatched to any gene: 6. The CDR3 is 15 residues long. CDR3 sequence (DNA): TGTGCCAGCAGTTTTGACAGGGGGGTAGGTCAGCCCCAGCATTTT. Amino acids: CASSFDRGVGQPQHF.

The chain combines TRBV28 with TRBJ1-2; a possible D gene is TRBD1 (5 bases). CDR1 and CDR2 from the germline V gene are MDHEN and SYDVKM. There are 13 residues in the CDR3. V was pared by 8 bases and J by 5 bases, with 15 bases between. The CDR3 DNA follows: TGTGCCAGCCTGGGGGACGTACCATATGGCTACACCTTC. Translating gives CASLGDVPYGYTF.

This sequence joins TRBV5-6 and TRBJ2-1; D uncertain. Germline CDR1 SGHDT, CDR2 YYEEEE. With 2 bases removed from V and 9 bases from J, the gap between germline ends came to 6 bases. The CDR3 sequence is 11 residues long. The CDR3 DNA reads TGTGCCAGCAGCTTTTCTAGTGAGCAGTTCTTC. Protein: CASSFSSEQFF.

This rearrangement joins TRBV11-2 to TRBJ2-1; 12 bases are shared with TRBD2. The ends lost 5 bases at V and 7 bases at J; junction bases unmatched: 9. Germline V gives CDR1 SGHAT, CDR2 FQNNGV. This CDR3 is built from 16 residues. The CDR3 DNA sequence: TGTGCCAGCAGCCCCCGACTAGCGGGAGATCTAAATGAGCAGTTCTTC. Its translation: CASSPRLAGDLNEQFF.

V usage is TRBV5-6 and J usage is TRBJ1-4, with TRBD1 as a possible D gene (5 bases). CDR3 length equals 16 residues. Trimming took off 2 bases at V and 3 bases at J, with 14 bases between the two ends. Germline CDR1 and CDR2: SGHDT and YYEEEE. CDR3: CASSFGTGMANEKLFF. The CDR3 DNA is TGTGCCAGCAGCTTTGGAACAGGAATGGCTAATGAAAAACTGTTTTTT.